This T cell receptor (beta chain) appears in the sequencing data of a study of blood T cell repertoires in COVID-19. The assay was immunoSEQ multiplex PCR, and TCRdb's table has in-frame clones only and misses some. The table shows roughly 160,000 clones, with about four fifths occurring only once. Looked up from germline, CDR1 is SGHRS and CDR2 is YFSETQ. This CDR3 has 14 residues. The junction had 4 bases not matched to a gene; V was cut back by 4 bases and J by 0 bases. The sequenced sample was peripheral blood. The TCR was taken from a man aged 18 to 35 with active or convalescent COVID-19. The chain is built from TRBV5-1 and TRBJ2-7, with 7 bases matching TRBD1. CDR3 nucleotide sequence: TGCGCCAGCAGCGGGACAGATAGCTCCTACGAGCAGTACTTC. It translates to CASSGTDSSYEQYF. Full variable domain (missing parts from reference TRBV5-1 and TRBJ2-7): KAGVTQTPRYLIKTRGQQVTLSCSPISGHRSVSWYQQTPGQGLQFLFEYFSETQRNKGNFPGRFSGRQFSNSRSEMNVSTLELGDSALYLCASSGTDSSYEQYFGPGTRLTVT.